The sequence of this T cell receptor beta chain was determined in a study of blood T cell repertoires in COVID-19. About the research overall: COVID-19 samples collected from the United States, Italy and Spain covered acute and convalescent phases. The cDNA or gDNA used as material had been derived from T cells, B-cell-depleted T cells, or PBMCs.

Source study methods: Estimated nucleated cell counts came from reference gene primer amplification. Data came from immunoSEQ multiplex PCR; TCRdb stores just in-frame clones and leaves some out. V and J calls and clone size are copied from that table; D and trimming were computed from the DNA. The sample shows roughly 220,000 clones, about 86% of them seen only once. This CDR3 is 13 amino acids long. V lost 8 bases, J lost 4 bases, and 14 bases lay in between. CDR1 is LNHDA and CDR2 is SQIVND in the germline V gene (reference sequence). Specimen: peripheral blood. This TCR derives from a woman in her twenties or thirties who had recovered from COVID-19. This sequence joins TRBV19 and TRBJ1-1; TRBD1 is a possible D gene (5 bases). The CDR3 is CASGGGLRTEAFF. The CDR3 DNA follows: TGTGCCAGTGGGGGAGGGCTCCGCACTGAAGCTTTCTTT.